This TCR beta chain was identified during a study of blood T cells in healthy people across ages. The V and J ends lost 7 bases and 1 base respectively, with 10 bases between them. This CDR3 comprises 12 residues. Looked up from germline, CDR1 is SQVTM and CDR2 is ANQGSEA. About 9.6 milliliters of peripheral blood were drawn from each donor into EDTA-treated tubes. Combining a sample-barcoded 5' primer with a J-beta primer mix, a second PCR ran for roughly 7 to 12 cycles. TCRdb fed the 5' RACE reads into MiXCR, producing one record per CDR3 protein. This table holds 950,000 to 1,200,000 distinct CDR3 sequences, 35% to 40% found once.

The sequence was obtained from a man between 18 and 35 years old in good health. This chain joins TRBV29-1 and TRBJ1-1; D possibly corresponds to TRBD1 (6 bases). The sequenced sample consisted of blood. The CDR3 loop is CSADSTNTEAFF. CDR3 nucleotide sequence: TGCAGCGCGGACAGCACGAACACTGAAGCTTTCTTT.